These 12 T cell receptor beta chains were sequenced from one sample in a study of memory CD4+ T cells and cytomegalovirus serostatus. Single viable CD3+CD4+CD8-CD45RO+ cells were sorted as the memory CD4+ T cells. The protocol was immunoSEQ multiplex PCR, while the TCRdb copy is restricted to in-frame clones and leaves out a portion. The sample includes about 52,000 clones, around 88% seen only once; the top ten take 1.5% to 2.5%. The sequencing input was memory CD4+ T cells from blood. These receptors originate from an adult in good health and CMV-seropositive.

The V gene is TRBV2, the J gene TRBJ1-1; D is unclear. The CDR3 has 12 residues. Between the trimmed V and J ends, which lost 7 bases and 8 bases, there was a span of 14 bases. CDR1 and CDR2 (germline): SNHLY, FYNNEI. This chain's CDR3 is CASTRAEPEAFF. CDR3 sequence (DNA): TGTGCCAGCACCCGGGCCGAGCCCGAAGCTTTCTTT. The variable domain in full, completed from reference TRBV2 and TRBJ1-1, reads EPEVTQTPSHQVTQMGQEVILRCVPISNHLYFYWYRQILGQKVEFLVSFYNNEISEKSEIFDDQFSVERPDGSNFTLKIRSTKLEDSAMYFCASTRAEPEAFFGQGTRLTVV.

The chain uses TRBV30 and TRBJ2-1; 8 bases are a match to TRBD2. Losses at the gene ends were 7 bases for V and 10 bases for J; bases not matched to a gene: 12. Germline V gene lookup returns CDR1 GTSNPN and CDR2 SVGIG (reference sequence). The CDR3 is 13 residues long. This CDR3 is CASELAGLREQFF. The DNA of the CDR3 is TGTGCCTCGGAATTAGCGGGATTGAGGGAGCAGTTCTTC. The full variable domain, its missing parts supplied by reference TRBV30 and TRBJ2-1, is SQTIHQWPATLVQPVGSPLSLECTVEGTSNPNLYWYRQAAGRGLQLLFYSVGIGQISSEVPQNLSASRPQDRQFILSSKKLLLSDSGFYLCASELAGLREQFFGPGTRLTVL.

The V and J genes are TRBV7-2 and TRBJ2-2, with D tentatively TRBD2 (6 bases). The V gene's germline CDR1 is SGHTA and CDR2 FQGNSA. The V end was cut by 0 bases, the J end by 1 base, with 6 bases between. The CDR3 is 15 residues long. The DNA of the CDR3 is TGTGCCAGCAGCTTAGCTAGCGGGAACACCGGGGAGCTGTTTTTT. It codes for CASSLASGNTGELFF.

The chain couples TRBV7-3 to TRBJ2-6; a possible D gene is TRBD2 (6 bases). V was clipped by 5 bases and J by 1 base, with 12 bases between them. Germline V gene lookup returns CDR1 SGHTA and CDR2 FQGTGA. CDR3 length: 16 amino acids. The CDR3 loop reads CASSPGTLSGANVLTF. CDR3 coding DNA: TGTGCCAGCAGCCCCGGGACTCTGTCTGGGGCCAACGTCCTGACTTTC.

The J gene is TRBJ2-4, the V gene TRBV12-5; 15 bases agree with TRBD2. V lost 3 bases, J lost 11 bases, and 11 bases stayed unmatched. Germline lookup yields CDR1 LGHNT and CDR2 FRNRAP. The CDR3 is 17 residues long. CDR3 DNA: TGTGCTAGTGGTTTACAAGGGACTAGCGGGGGGCCGGGAGTTCAGTACTTC. Translated, it gives CASGLQGTSGGPGVQYF.

The J gene is TRBJ2-1, the V gene TRBV19; 8 bases align to TRBD1. Germline V lookup: CDR1 LNHDA, CDR2 SQIVND (reference sequence). This CDR3 has 17 residues. The J segment lost 9 bases and the V segment lost 5 bases, leaving 18 bases of the junction unmatched. CDR3 DNA sequence: TGTGCCAGTAGTTCTTTTTCTTCCGGGACAGGAGTTTTTGAGCAGTTCTTC. The encoded protein is CASSSFSSGTGVFEQFF.

J is TRBJ1-1 and V is TRBV14; 7 positions agree with TRBD1. V lost 2 bases and J lost 11; bases outside the gene matches: 11. Germline-derived CDR1 and CDR2 are SGHDN and FVKESK. The CDR3 loop spans 14 amino acids. The CDR3 loop reads CASSQSHLIRGAFF. The CDR3 nucleotides read TGTGCCAGCAGCCAAAGCCACCTAATCAGGGGGGCTTTCTTT.

The chain has TRBV5-4 and TRBJ2-7; D gene unclear. The V and J ends lost 0 bases and 6 bases respectively, with 13 bases between them. The germline V gene has CDR1 SGHNT and CDR2 YYREEE (reference sequence). The CDR3 runs to 14 residues. CDR3 sequence (DNA): TGTGCCAGCAGCTTGGACCAGTCCCTACGCGAGCAGTACTTC. Its translation: CASSLDQSLREQYF. The full variable domain, rest sourced from reference TRBV5-4 and TRBJ2-7, is ETGVTQSPTHLIKTRGQQVTLRCSSQSGHNTVSWYQQALGQGPQFIFQYYREEENGRGNFPPRFSGLQFPNYSSELNVNALELDDSALYLCASSLDQSLREQYFGPGTRLTVT.

CDR3 in amino acids: CASSFGSPDTQYF. The CDR3 nucleotides read TGTGCCAGCAGCTTTGGGTCCCCGGATACGCAGTATTTT. The V and J genes are TRBV11-3 and TRBJ2-3; no firm D call. The length of the CDR3 is 13 residues. Trimming removed 3 bases at V and 6 bases at J, with 10 bases between. Germline CDR1 reads SGHNT; CDR2 reads YENEEA.

This chain joins TRBV5-1 and TRBJ2-1; TRBD2 agrees at 14 bases. The V and J ends lost 3 bases and 7 bases, in that order; junction bases with no gene match: 6. CDR1 and CDR2 from the germline V gene are SGHRS and YFSETQ. The CDR3 contains 16 residues. The CDR3 DNA is TGCGCCAGCAGCTATCTCGGGACTAGCGGGAGTAATGAGCAGTTCTTC. Its translation: CASSYLGTSGSNEQFF.

This chain joins TRBV4-2 and TRBJ2-3; perhaps TRBD2 as D (6 bases). The germline gives CDR1 LGHNA, CDR2 YNFKEQ. The CDR3 loop spans 14 amino acids. With 3 bases removed from V and 1 base from J, the gap between germline ends came to 8 bases. The CDR3 nucleotides read TGTGCCAGCAGCCAGGGGGGTGGCACAGATACGCAGTATTTT. Its protein is CASSQGGGTDTQYF.

V is TRBV5-4 and J is TRBJ2-7, with no clear D. From germline, CDR1 is SGHNT and CDR2 YYREEE (reference sequence). V lost 1 base and J 6 bases, leaving 17 bases between the germline ends. The CDR3 is 15 residues long. The DNA for the CDR3 is TGTGCCAGCAGCTTGAACCTCGGAAGGGCCGCCGAGCAGTACTTC. Its protein is CASSLNLGRAAEQYF.